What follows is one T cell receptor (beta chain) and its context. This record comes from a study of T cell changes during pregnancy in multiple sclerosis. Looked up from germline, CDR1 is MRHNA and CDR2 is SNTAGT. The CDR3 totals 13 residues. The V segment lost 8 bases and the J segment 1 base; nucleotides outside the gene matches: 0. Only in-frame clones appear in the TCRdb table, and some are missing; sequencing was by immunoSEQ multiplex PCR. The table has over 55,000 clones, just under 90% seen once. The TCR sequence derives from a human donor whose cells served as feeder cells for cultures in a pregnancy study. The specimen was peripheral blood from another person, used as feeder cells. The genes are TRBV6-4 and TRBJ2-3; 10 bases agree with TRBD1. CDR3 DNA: TGTGCCAGCGGGACAGGGGGCACAGATACGCAGTATTTT. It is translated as CASGTGGTDTQYF.